These 27 T cell receptor beta chains share one sample of origin, sequenced in a study of cytomegalovirus exposure and HLA in healthy donors. Both 60 Vbeta primers and 13 Jbeta primers went into the PCR. This table comes from immunoSEQ multiplex PCR, and its TCRdb copy is limited to in-frame clones, with some not included. The sample lists around 200,000 clones, about four fifths seen once, with about a tenth in the top ten. The sequencing sample was made of PBMCs. These receptors all come from a woman aged 45-60 years in good health and CMV-seropositive.

This clone appeared once. The V and J genes are TRBV7-6 and TRBJ2-3; a weak D match, TRBD2 (5 bases). The CDR3 length is 13 residues. V gave up 1 base and J gave up 5 bases, with 7 bases separating them. Germline CDR1 and CDR2: SGHVS and FNYEAQ. As DNA, the CDR3 is TGTGCCAGCAGCTTAGTTCGGGGAGATACGCAGTATTTT. It yields the protein CASSLVRGDTQYF.

About this clone: The junction and the germline gene differ at one end; a read error may be behind it. The chain combines TRBV5-3 with TRBJ2-7; 9 bases line up with TRBD1. TRBV5-3 is annotated as an ORF whose role is uncertain. The CDR3 is 9 residues long. In DNA, the CDR3 is TGTGCCAGGGTGGGACAGGGAGACTTC. Translated: CARVGQGDF.

The chain uses TRBV9 and TRBJ2-1; D is unresolved. Looked up from germline, CDR1 is SGDLS and CDR2 is YYNGEE. The CDR3 runs to 11 residues. V was shortened by 0 bases and J by 9 bases, with 4 bases between the two germline ends. The CDR3 DNA reads as TGTGCCAGCAGCGTAGCGGGTGAGCAGTTCTTC. Translation: CASSVAGEQFF.

The chain uses TRBV7-2 and TRBJ2-3; 9 nucleotides agree with TRBD2. The CDR3 totals 16 residues. CDR1 and CDR2 (germline): SGHTA, FQGNSA. V lost 4 bases, J lost 1 base, and 6 bases stayed unmatched. For the CDR3, the DNA is TGTGCCAGCAGCTCCGTCCGCGGGGGGGGCACAGATACGCAGTATTTT. Its protein is CASSSVRGGGTDTQYF.

The chain carries TRBV11-2 and TRBJ1-5; 9 bases fit TRBD1. CDR3 length: 14 residues. With 6 bases clipped from V and 7 bases from J, the junction kept 7 bases outside the gene matches. From germline, CDR1 is SGHAT and CDR2 FQNNGV. The DNA of the CDR3 is TGTGCCAGCAGGGGACAGGGATTACGACAGCCCCAGCATTTT. It yields the protein CASRGQGLRQPQHF.

The V and J genes are TRBV4-3 and TRBJ1-2; TRBD1 aligns across 7 bases. Germline V CDR1 and CDR2: LGHNA, YSLEER. The CDR3 covers 18 residues. With 0 bases clipped from V and 7 bases from J, the junction kept 17 bases outside the gene matches. The CDR3 spells CASSQDPGDSTSLSGYTF. The CDR3 DNA is TGCGCCAGCAGCCAAGATCCGGGGGACAGCACTTCGCTAAGTGGCTACACCTTC.

This chain links TRBV4-3 with TRBJ1-6; D remains unclear. Germline V gene data show CDR1 as LGHNA and CDR2 as YSLEER. The CDR3 contains 16 residues. Trimming removed 2 bases from V and 0 bases from J, with 8 bases in between. The CDR3 DNA reads TGCGCCAGCAGCCAACTCGGGAGCTCCTATAATTCACCCCTCCACTTT. It specifies CASSQLGSSYNSPLHF.

V is TRBV5-1 and J is TRBJ1-1, with 9 bases aligning to TRBD1. Per germline, CDR1 SGHRS and CDR2 YFSETQ. V lost 3 bases, J lost 4 bases, and 10 bases stayed unmatched. CDR3 length: 16 amino acids. CDR3: CASSYITGQGSTEAFF. The CDR3 DNA is TGCGCCAGCAGCTACATAACCGGACAGGGGAGCACTGAAGCTTTCTTT.

The genes are TRBV5-4 and TRBJ2-7, with D possibly TRBD2 on 5 matching bases. Germline V gives CDR1 SGHNT, CDR2 YYREEE (reference sequence). The CDR3 is 14 amino acids. Trimming removed 5 bases at V and 5 bases at J, with 17 bases between. CDR3 loop: CASSMEVDTHEQYF. DNA for the CDR3: TGTGCCAGCAGTATGGAGGTCGATACCCACGAGCAGTACTTC.

This clone was counted a few times. This chain connects TRBV6-5 to TRBJ2-7; 9 nucleotides match TRBD1. This CDR3 is built from 14 residues. J gave up 0 bases and V 5 bases, and 2 bases lay outside the gene matches. Germline CDR1 reads MNHEY; CDR2 reads SVGAGI. CDR3 DNA sequence: TGTGCCAGCAGTGGGACAGGGAACTCCTACGAGCAGTACTTC. Amino acids: CASSGTGNSYEQYF.

As concerns this clone: A read error may produce the germline difference seen at one junction end. Written as DNA, the CDR3 is TGTGCCATCAGTGGGGGACAGGGAATACTCTTT. The encoded protein is CAISGGQGILF. This chain connects TRBV10-3 to TRBJ1-4, with 9 positions matching TRBD1. The CDR3 loop spans 11 amino acids. Germline V gene lookup returns CDR1 ENHRY and CDR2 SYGVKD.

The genes are TRBV12-5 and TRBJ2-1, with no clear D. Trimming cost V 4 bases and J 13 bases, with 14 bases left between them. The CDR3 extends over 12 amino acids. Per the germline V gene, CDR1 is LGHNT and CDR2 is FRNRAP. The CDR3 sequence: CASGSTANFQFF. For the CDR3, the DNA is TGTGCTAGTGGTTCGACTGCTAATTTCCAGTTCTTC. The full variable domain, with the rest looked up from reference TRBV12-5 and TRBJ2-1, is DARVTQTPRHKVTEMGQEVTMRCQPILGHNTVFWYRQTMMQGLELLAYFRNRAPLDDSGMPKDRFSAEMPDATLATLKIQPSEPRDSAVYFCASGSTANFQFFGPGTRLTVL.

This sequence joins TRBV5-1 and TRBJ2-2, with 9 bases matching TRBD1. This CDR3 has 14 residues. Germline CDR1 is SGHRS and CDR2 is YFSETQ. The junction had 5 bases not matched to a gene; V was cut back by 4 bases and J by 7 bases. The CDR3 reads CASSSTGGGGELFF. CDR3 sequence (DNA): TGCGCCAGCAGCAGTACAGGGGGCGGCGGGGAGCTGTTTTTT.

This clone was seen more than once but under ten times. The J gene is TRBJ1-6, the V gene TRBV4-1; 7 bases map to TRBD1. CDR1 is MGHRA and CDR2 is YSYEKL in the germline V gene. This CDR3 is 15 amino acids long. The trim removed 4 bases at V and 7 bases at J, leaving 7 bases unmatched. CDR3: CASSLGQVLNSPLHF. As DNA, the CDR3 is TGCGCCAGCAGCCTTGGACAGGTGCTCAATTCACCCCTCCACTTT.

This clone was found a few times. The CDR3 reads CASSQDQSASGESYEQYF. CDR3 nucleotide sequence: TGCGCCAGCAGCCAAGATCAGTCGGCGTCAGGGGAATCCTACGAGCAGTACTTC. The V call is TRBV4-3, the J call TRBJ2-7; TRBD1 might be the D (6 bases). Germline V gene lookup returns CDR1 LGHNA and CDR2 YSLEER. The V gene lost 0 bases and the J gene lost 1 base, with 19 bases spanning the gap. The CDR3 extends over 18 amino acids.

The rearrangement links TRBV10-2 to TRBJ1-2, with 10 bases lining up with TRBD1. The CDR3 has 14 residues. With 8 bases clipped from V and 5 bases from J, the junction kept 8 bases outside the gene matches. CDR1 and CDR2 (germline): WSHSY, SAAADI. The CDR3: CASQPMGQGYGYTF. In DNA form, the CDR3 reads TGCGCCAGCCAACCGATGGGACAGGGGTATGGCTACACCTTC.

This clone was observed a single time. J is TRBJ1-1 and V is TRBV29-1; 8 bases map to TRBD1. With V trimmed by 6 bases and J by 7 bases, 7 bases remained unmatched. CDR1 and CDR2 (germline): SQVTM, ANQGSEA. There are 12 residues in the CDR3. The CDR3 coding sequence is TGCAGCGTATTTAGGACAGGGCGTGAAGCTTTCTTT. Translated: CSVFRTGREAFF.

This rearrangement joins TRBV2 to TRBJ2-1, with 8 bases that match TRBD1. Germline V gives CDR1 SNHLY, CDR2 FYNNEI. The CDR3 totals 16 residues. V was pared by 7 bases and J by 6 bases, with 14 bases of the junction left unmatched. For the CDR3, the DNA is TGTGCCAGCACCATAGAAGTAGGCACAGGGGGCAATGAGCAGTTCTTC. It codes for CASTIEVGTGGNEQFF.

The chain recombines TRBV19 with TRBJ1-1; 8 bases match TRBD1. After removal of 4 bases from V and 3 bases from J, the junction contained 13 bases not matched to a gene. Germline values: CDR1 LNHDA, CDR2 SQIVND (reference sequence). This CDR3 spans 17 amino acids. The CDR3 sequence: CASSNPGQVFVDTEAFF. CDR3 in DNA: TGTGCCAGTAGTAACCCGGGACAGGTATTTGTGGACACTGAAGCTTTCTTT.

The rearrangement uses TRBV13 and TRBJ1-1; a possible D gene is TRBD1 (5 bases). Germline CDR1 and CDR2: PRHDT and FYEKMQ (reference sequence). Trimming took off 5 bases at V and 1 base at J, with 23 bases between the two ends. This CDR3 comprises 18 residues. The chain's CDR3 is CASSPLVEGRIKNTEAFF. The CDR3 nucleotides are TGTGCCAGCAGCCCCCTAGTGGAGGGGCGAATTAAGAACACTGAAGCTTTCTTT.

This rearrangement joins TRBV19 to TRBJ1-1, with 8 bases matching TRBD1. From germline, CDR1 is LNHDA and CDR2 SQIVND (reference sequence). This CDR3 has 13 residues. With 4 bases clipped from V and 4 bases from J, the junction kept 2 bases outside the gene matches. The CDR3 DNA sequence: TGTGCCAGTAGTACCGACAGGGGCACTGAAGCTTTCTTT. Protein product: CASSTDRGTEAFF.

J is TRBJ1-5 and V is TRBV6-6, with TRBD1 matching over 8 bases. After removal of 4 bases from V and 6 bases from J, the junction contained 11 bases not matched to a gene. The CDR3 runs 16 residues. Germline CDR1 and CDR2: MNHNY and SVGAGI (reference sequence). This CDR3 reads CASSWGQGARGQPQHF. The CDR3 DNA follows: TGTGCCAGCAGTTGGGGTCAGGGGGCGCGGGGTCAGCCCCAGCATTTT.

This clone was detected only a few times. The rearrangement links TRBV5-1 to TRBJ1-1, with D tentatively TRBD1 (5 bases). The CDR3 length is 14 residues. V lost 1 base, J lost 3 bases, and 10 bases lay in between. Germline V gene data show CDR1 as SGHRS and CDR2 as YFSETQ. CDR3 residues: CASSLRQGHTEAFF. DNA of the CDR3: TGCGCCAGCAGCTTGAGGCAGGGCCACACTGAAGCTTTCTTT.

Only one count was recorded for this clone. V gene TRBV28 combines with J gene TRBJ2-7; no clear D gene. The CDR3 loop spans 12 amino acids. Trimming removed 5 bases from V and 3 bases from J, with 8 bases in between. Germline V lookup: CDR1 MDHEN, CDR2 SYDVKM. CDR3 in amino acids: CASSPPGYEQYF. The CDR3 DNA is TGTGCCAGCAGTCCCCCCGGCTACGAGCAGTACTTC.

This clone has only a few counts. The CDR3 reads CASSDRPAHTVQPQHF. CDR3 nucleotides: TGTGCCAGCAGTGACCGTCCCGCTCACACAGTCCAGCCCCAGCATTTT. This chain links TRBV2 with TRBJ1-5; D unresolved. This CDR3 is 16 amino acids long. Germline V gene sequence: CDR1 SNHLY, CDR2 FYNNEI. The V gene lost 3 bases and the J gene lost 7 bases, with 19 bases spanning the gap.

CDR3 in amino acids: CASSVGTGVYEQYF. Written as DNA, the CDR3 is TGTGCCAGCAGTGTGGGGACAGGGGTTTACGAGCAGTACTTC. This rearrangement joins TRBV28 to TRBJ2-7, with 10 bases identical to TRBD1. CDR1 is MDHEN, CDR2 SYDVKM, per germline. Trimming took 5 bases from V and 4 from J; bases not matched to a gene: 5. The CDR3 is made up of 14 amino acids. The entire variable domain, with the rest obtained from reference TRBV28 and TRBJ2-7, is as follows: DVKVTQSSRYLVKRTGEKVFLECVQDMDHENMFWYRQDPGLGLRLIYFSYDVKMKEKGDIPEGYSVSREKKERFSLILESASTNQTSMYLCASSVGTGVYEQYFGPGTRLTVT.

The rearrangement uses TRBV5-1 and TRBJ2-3; TRBD1 might be the D (6 bases). V was cut by 4 bases and J by 5 bases, with 14 bases left in between. CDR1 is SGHRS, CDR2 YFSETQ, per germline. This CDR3 has 14 amino acids. CDR3 amino acids: CASSPGTLKDTQYF. CDR3 DNA: TGCGCCAGCAGCCCCGGGACACTTAAAGATACGCAGTATTTT.